This T cell receptor (beta chain) was captured in a study of vaccination and CD4 T cells after COVID-19 (dated 2022 in TCRdb). Study-level background: Convalescent patients had a positive SARS-CoV-2 result on nasal swab PCR, and of these patients, 8 or 9 had mild disease and one had severe disease. The convalescent cohort comprised six males and four females, including two Hispanic individuals, seven Caucasians, two Asians and one multiracial person. Participants received two doses of either the Pfizer-BioNTech BNT162b2 vaccine (n=8) or the Moderna mRNA-1273 vaccine (n=2). Post-COVID blood samples were collected from convalescent patients a median of approximately 93 days after diagnosis, with a range of roughly 35 to 180 days. Post-vaccine blood samples were obtained a median of about 77 days after the second vaccine dose, with a range of about 12 to 241 days. The cultures were stimulated with overlapping spike peptide pools from SARS-CoV-2 and from the common cold coronaviruses HCoV-NL63, HCoV-OC43 and HCoV-229E. Control cultures received a CEFX viral epitope pool as the positive control, an HIV-1 Nef peptide pool as the negative control, or no peptide. In around 10 COVID-19 convalescent patients and a handful of infection-naive healthy vaccine recipients, researchers compared the spike-specific CD4+ TCR repertoire from before mRNA vaccination with the repertoire from after.

What this sample's treatment or condition label stands for: approximately nine-day PBMC culture with coronavirus spike peptide pools or control peptides (ViraFEST assay). The ViraFEST assay was used in the study, in which antigen-specific T cells were expanded with peptide pools and expanded clonotypes were subsequently identified by TCR sequencing. The convalescent patients' positive SARS-CoV-2 PCR tests were from March to December 2020, which was before the Alpha, Beta and Delta variants emerged in the United States. Each well held approximately 2 million PBMCs cultured in IMDM containing roughly 5% human AB serum and 9 to 10 IU/ml IL-2, with 8 to 10 ug/ml peptide pools added. Half of the culture medium was replaced with fresh IL-2-containing medium on days 3 and 7. After 10 days of culture, CD4+ T cells were isolated by negative selection using the EasySep CD4+ T cell isolation kit. Ficoll-Paque Plus gradient centrifugation was used to isolate PBMCs from whole blood, and the isolated PBMCs were then either used fresh or cryopreserved at -140C. In general, triplicate wells were set up for every culture condition.

This clonotype has only a few counts. No antigen is known for it. No base qualities exist here, and no much larger clone lies one base off it. Receptor libraries were prepared by PCR. At the Johns Hopkins FTIC core, DNA from the cultured CD4+ T cells underwent TCR sequencing with the Oncomine TCR Beta short-read assay. The QIAamp micro DNA kit was used to extract genomic DNA from the cultured CD4+ T cells. Oncomine TCR Beta libraries made from cultured CD4+ T cells were pooled using unique dual indexes and sequenced on an Illumina iSeq 100. In the source study's methods: Non-productive sequences were filtered out, and CDR3s that did not start with C, did not end with F or W, or were shorter than 7 amino acids were discarded. Antigen-specific clonotypes were identified with the MANAFEST web application by comparing peptide-stimulated wells with reference and other culture wells. To be called positive, a clone needed an FDR below 0.05, an odds ratio above 5, and a productive frequency above 0.1% in at least two of three replicate wells. A clonotype was classed as cross-reactive if the clonotype showed significant expansion both in SARS-CoV-2 spike wells and in at least one common cold coronavirus spike condition. Levenshtein distances (stringdist) and unrooted phylogenetic trees (ape) in R version 3.6.1 were used to assess CDR3 homology. TCRdb trimmed the raw reads at Q25, called clones with MiXCR and kept productive beta chains. Each CDR3 protein gets just one entry, which takes the most common genes and DNA from the rows behind it. The authors' filters were not applied to this entry. This sample comprises more than 9,000 distinct CDR3 sequences, 40% to 60% of them detected only once. Together, the top ten hold approximately 15% of the sample.

What the work shows at the level of the full study, not this receptor alone: Among convalescent patients, a median about 86% of the SARS-CoV-2-reactive clones seen after vaccination appeared only after vaccination, which suggests priming specific to the vaccine. Of the vaccine-specific clones in convalescent patients, 304 of 307, or nearly all, reacted only to SARS-CoV-2 spike and did not cross-react with common cold coronaviruses. The median number of SARS-CoV-2-reactive clonotypes rose from 21 after infection to a few dozen after vaccination, but the change was not significant. Only a relatively small number of convalescent patients were included in the study, and early timepoints following natural infection were not analyzed.

The sample consisted of CD4+ T cells from blood, cultured in vitro. This receptor was taken from a human donor who had recovered from COVID-19.

The base sequence is TGTGCCACCAGCAGATCAACCGCGGAGACCGGGGAGCTGTTTTTT. It translates as CATSRSTAETGELFF. The rearranged segments are TRBV15 and TRBJ2-2; the D segment cannot be called with confidence. Deletion took 2 bases off V and 5 bases off J, with a span of 12 bases between the germline ends. Its CDR3 holds 15 amino acids, cysteine through phenylalanine. Only CDR3 DNA remains: 45 bases, in frame from the first base. The germline V gene encodes CDR1 LNHNV and CDR2 YYDKDF (reference sequence). Joined to the reference TRBV15 and TRBJ2-2 proteins, this CDR3 gives the full variable domain: DAMVIQNPRYQVTQFGKPVTLSCSQTLNHNVMYWYQQKSSQAPKLLFHYYDKDFNNEADTPDNFQSRRPNTSFCFLDIRSPGLGDTAMYLCATSRSTAETGELFFGEGSRLTVL.